This entry lists 30 T cell receptor beta chains sequenced from one sample in a study of cytomegalovirus exposure and HLA in healthy donors. The PCR made use of 60 Vbeta and 13 Jbeta primers. Generated by immunoSEQ multiplex PCR, the TCRdb table keeps only in-frame clones and is missing some. This repertoire shows 95,000 to 150,000 clones, 80% found once; its top ten account for roughly 9.2%. The sequencing input was PBMCs. These receptors came from a female donor in good health and CMV-seropositive.

The rearrangement joins TRBV10-1 to TRBJ2-1; the D gene is possibly TRBD2 (5 bases). Between the trimmed V and J ends, which lost 8 bases and 10 bases, there was a span of 27 bases. This CDR3 has 16 residues. Germline V gene data show CDR1 as WNHNN and CDR2 as SYGVQD (reference sequence). The CDR3 DNA reads TGCGCCAGCCTGACCACCCAGAGCGGCCTTTCGGGCGAGCAGTTCTTC. It encodes CASLTTQSGLSGEQFF.

The chain recombines TRBV7-3 with TRBJ2-3; maybe TRBD1 (5 bases). V lost 1 base and J lost 2, with 10 bases in between. The CDR3 is 15 amino acids. The germline CDR1 and CDR2 sequences are SGHTA and FQGTGA. The CDR3, as DNA: TGTGCCAGCAGCTTAAGTGGGGCCCTCACAGATACGCAGTATTTT. Protein product: CASSLSGALTDTQYF.

The V gene is TRBV6-1, the J gene TRBJ2-7, with 9 positions matching TRBD1. The CDR3 loop spans 15 amino acids. In germline, CDR1 is MNHNS, CDR2 SASEGT. The V and J ends lost 5 bases and 5 bases, in that order; junction bases with no gene match: 10. CDR3 amino acids: CASSLPGQGLNEQYF. Here the CDR3 DNA reads TGTGCCAGCAGTCTGCCGGGACAGGGCCTTAACGAGCAGTACTTC.

The CDR3: CASSGIQGIEETQYF. The CDR3 nucleotides are TGTGCCAGCTCGGGAATTCAGGGGATTGAGGAGACCCAGTACTTC. The gene calls are TRBV25-1 and TRBJ2-5, with D possibly being TRBD1 (6 bases). CDR1 is MGHDK, CDR2 SYGVNS, per germline. V shed 8 bases and J shed 5 bases, with 21 bases lying between them. The CDR3 totals 15 residues.

The sample holds a few counts of this clone. The chain carries TRBV7-9 and TRBJ1-4; 7 bases fit TRBD1. The CDR3 contains 15 residues. J gave up 5 bases and V 5 bases, and 8 bases lay outside the gene matches. CDR1 and CDR2 from the germline V gene are SEHNR and FQNEAQ (reference sequence). Written as DNA, the CDR3 is TGTGCCAGCAGCCGGTCGGGACAGCCCAATGAAAAACTGTTTTTT. Protein sequence: CASSRSGQPNEKLFF. Full variable domain (outside the CDR3, taken from reference TRBV7-9 and TRBJ1-4): DTGVSQNPRHKITKRGQNVTFRCDPISEHNRLYWYRQTLGQGPEFLTYFQNEAQLEKSRLLSDRFSAERPKGSFSTLEIQRTEQGDSAMYLCASSRSGQPNEKLFFGSGTQLSVL.

This clone was recorded a few times. V gene TRBV7-2 combines with J gene TRBJ1-2, with D perhaps TRBD1 (6 bases). Germline CDR1 is SGHTA and CDR2 is FQGNSA. The CDR3 loop spans 16 amino acids. V lost 6 bases and J 4 bases, leaving 21 bases between the germline ends. The CDR3 DNA follows: TGTGCCAGCAGTCTAGGGCGGGGGGCCCAATCCTATGGCTACACCTTC. Its translation is CASSLGRGAQSYGYTF.

This rearrangement joins TRBV6-5 to TRBJ1-4; perhaps TRBD1 as D (5 bases). Trimming removed 7 bases from V and 10 bases from J, with 19 bases in between. From germline, CDR1 is MNHEY and CDR2 SVGAGI. CDR3 size: 14 residues. CDR3 sequence reads: CASKEGTTAGKLFF. The CDR3 nucleotides read TGTGCCAGCAAGGAGGGGACCACAGCGGGAAAACTGTTTTTT.

This clone was counted once. Different DNA sequences within this sample yield the same CDR3. This chain links TRBV7-9 with TRBJ2-1; D might be TRBD2 (6 bases). The CDR3 extends over 12 amino acids. Trimming pared 4 bases from V and 6 bases from J, leaving 7 bases between. Germline V lookup: CDR1 SEHNR, CDR2 FQNEAQ (reference sequence). The CDR3 coding sequence is TGTGCCAGCAGCTCCGGGGGCAATGAGCAGTTCTTC. Translating gives CASSSGGNEQFF.

The chain has TRBV2 and TRBJ1-5; tentatively, D is TRBD1 (6 bases). The CDR3 loop spans 13 amino acids. V was trimmed by 5 bases and J by 4 bases, leaving 9 bases between them. CDR1 is SNHLY, CDR2 FYNNEI, per germline. The CDR3 nucleotides are TGTGCCAGCAGTTCTCAGGGGAATCAGCCCCAGCATTTT. Protein: CASSSQGNQPQHF. The whole variable domain, filled in from reference TRBV2 and TRBJ1-5, reads EPEVTQTPSHQVTQMGQEVILRCVPISNHLYFYWYRQILGQKVEFLVSFYNNEISEKSEIFDDQFSVERPDGSNFTLKIRSTKLEDSAMYFCASSSQGNQPQHFGDGTRLSIL.

The chain has TRBV6-6 and TRBJ1-1; TRBD1 matches 9 bases. V was pared by 4 bases and J by 10 bases, with 7 bases of the junction left unmatched. The germline CDR1 and CDR2 sequences are MNHNY and SVGAGI (reference sequence). The CDR3 has 13 amino acids. DNA for the CDR3: TGTGCCAGCAGTTTACAGGGGGCGATGGGAGCTTTCTTT. Its protein is CASSLQGAMGAFF.

The CDR3 sequence: CASSLMAGPNEQYF. CDR3 nucleotide sequence: TGTGCCAGCAGCTTAATGGCAGGGCCCAACGAGCAGTACTTC. V and J are TRBV7-9 and TRBJ2-7, with D possibly TRBD1 on 5 matching bases. The CDR3 sequence is 14 residues long. The ends were cut back, 2 bases at V and 5 bases at J, with 13 bases in the middle. Germline assignment: CDR1 SEHNR and CDR2 FQNEAQ (reference sequence).

This clone has only one observation. This chain uses TRBV14 with TRBJ1-1; 7 bases agree with TRBD1. V was clipped by 5 bases and J by 6 bases; unmatched bases: 6. CDR1 is SGHDN, CDR2 FVKESK, per germline. CDR3 length: 13 amino acids. The CDR3 DNA follows: TGTGCCAGCAGCTCCAGGGGGTGGGCTGAAGCTTTCTTT. Residues: CASSSRGWAEAFF.

The J gene is TRBJ1-4, the V gene TRBV6-1; D is possibly TRBD1 (5 bases). Germline CDR1 and CDR2: MNHNS and SASEGT. V gave up 6 bases and J gave up 1 base, with 9 bases separating them. This CDR3 comprises 14 residues. The CDR3 DNA reads as TGTGCCAGCAGGGGGGGTCTAACTAATGAAAAACTGTTTTTT. Encoded protein: CASRGGLTNEKLFF.

The chain links TRBV7-9 to TRBJ2-3; D gene unclear. The V end was cut by 5 bases, the J end by 2 bases, with 8 bases between. The germline gives CDR1 SEHNR, CDR2 FQNEAQ (reference sequence). This CDR3 has 13 amino acids. The CDR3 here is CASSIPSTDTQYF. For the CDR3, the DNA is TGTGCCAGCAGCATCCCATCCACAGATACGCAGTATTTT.

The CDR3 protein is CSVDQGLDTDTQYF. CDR3 nucleotide sequence: TGCAGCGTTGACCAGGGGCTGGACACAGATACGCAGTATTTT. The chain uses TRBV29-1 and TRBJ2-3; weak D call: TRBD1 (6 bases). The V end lost 3 bases, the J end lost 2 bases, and 12 bases lay between the germline ends. This CDR3 comprises 14 residues. CDR1 and CDR2 (germline): SQVTM, ANQGSEA.

The chain recombines TRBV5-4 with TRBJ1-2, with a weak D call TRBD1 (6 bases). Germline CDR1 reads SGHNT; CDR2 reads YYREEE (reference sequence). Trimming stripped 5 bases from V and 7 bases from J, with 24 bases between. The CDR3 contains 16 residues. CDR3: CASSMDQQGFSSGYTF. CDR3 DNA: TGTGCCAGCAGTATGGACCAACAGGGTTTTTCCTCTGGCTACACCTTC. The entire variable domain, with the rest obtained from reference TRBV5-4 and TRBJ1-2, is as follows: ETGVTQSPTHLIKTRGQQVTLRCSSQSGHNTVSWYQQALGQGPQFIFQYYREEENGRGNFPPRFSGLQFPNYSSELNVNALELDDSALYLCASSMDQQGFSSGYTFGSGTRLTVV.

The chain carries TRBV7-9 and TRBJ2-7; D is perhaps TRBD1 (7 bases). Germline CDR1 and CDR2: SEHNR and FQNEAQ (reference sequence). The length of the CDR3 is 13 residues. V lost 4 bases and J 9 bases, leaving 16 bases between the germline ends. The CDR3 DNA reads TGTGCCAGCAGCTACGGGGGTCAGGGGGGGCAGTACTTC. Its protein product is CASSYGGQGGQYF.

This clone appeared a single time. The chain recombines TRBV18 with TRBJ1-6; D gene ambiguous. Trimming removed 2 bases from V and 2 bases from J, with 13 bases in between. CDR3 length equals 17 residues. Germline values: CDR1 KGHSH, CDR2 LQKENI. CDR3: CASSPITTAAYNSPLHF. The CDR3 DNA sequence: TGTGCCAGCTCACCAATTACAACAGCAGCCTATAATTCACCCCTCCACTTT.

This clone was found a few times. The chain employs TRBV5-1 and TRBJ1-2; D gene unclear. Germline V gene lookup returns CDR1 SGHRS and CDR2 YFSETQ. V dropped 4 bases and J dropped 8 bases, with 12 bases sitting between them. This CDR3 contains 12 residues. CDR3 DNA: TGCGCCAGCAGCGATCAGGTTGGCGGCTACACCTTC. Translating it yields CASSDQVGGYTF.

V gene TRBV30 combines with J gene TRBJ1-3; a possible D gene is TRBD1 (5 bases). V gave up 0 bases and J gave up 7 bases, with 16 bases separating them. This CDR3 spans 15 amino acids. The V gene's germline CDR1 is GTSNPN and CDR2 SVGIG (reference sequence). The CDR3 here is CAWSVGNSGGNTIYF. CDR3 DNA: TGTGCCTGGAGTGTGGGGAACTCTGGGGGGAACACCATATATTTT. Combining the CDR3 with reference TRBV30 and TRBJ1-3 gives the whole variable domain SQTIHQWPATLVQPVGSPLSLECTVEGTSNPNLYWYRQAAGRGLQLLFYSVGIGQISSEVPQNLSASRPQDRQFILSSKKLLLSDSGFYLCAWSVGNSGGNTIYFGEGSWLTVV.

The chain carries TRBV7-2 and TRBJ2-3; TRBD2 matches at 7 bases. Germline V lookup: CDR1 SGHTA, CDR2 FQGNSA. This CDR3 comprises 12 residues. After removal of 4 bases from V and 8 bases from J, the junction contained 3 bases not matched to a gene. The CDR3 region is CASSSGGTTQYF. The DNA of the CDR3 is TGTGCCAGCAGCTCCGGGGGGACTACGCAGTATTTT.

The gene calls are TRBV9 and TRBJ2-5, with 8 bases fitting TRBD2. The length of the CDR3 is 15 residues. Unmatched junction bases numbered 10, after V lost 4 bases and J lost 5 bases. Germline V gene data show CDR1 as SGDLS and CDR2 as YYNGEE. The chain's CDR3 is CASSLGGASLETQYF. CDR3 sequence (DNA): TGTGCCAGCAGCCTCGGGGGGGCGAGTCTGGAGACCCAGTACTTC. Full variable domain (remainder filled in from reference TRBV9 and TRBJ2-5): DSGVTQTPKHLITATGQRVTLRCSPRSGDLSVYWYQQSLDQGLQFLIQYYNGEERAKGNILERFSAQQFPDLHSELNLSSLELGDSALYFCASSLGGASLETQYFGPGTRLLVL.

The gene calls are TRBV10-1 and TRBJ2-3; 11 bases align to TRBD1. CDR3 length: 15 amino acids. CDR1 is WNHNN, CDR2 SYGVQD, per germline (reference sequence). V trimming: 3 bases; J trimming: 5 bases; junction bases outside the gene matches: 4. The CDR3 spells CASSDGGTGGDTQYF. The DNA of the CDR3 is TGCGCCAGCAGTGATGGGGGGACAGGGGGAGATACGCAGTATTTT.

The chain recombines TRBV30 with TRBJ1-2; possibly TRBD1 for D (6 bases). The CDR3 has 12 amino acids. The V end was cut by 4 bases, the J end by 8 bases, with 14 bases between. CDR1 GTSNPN and CDR2 SVGIG come from the germline V gene (reference sequence). The CDR3 DNA reads as TGTGCCTGGAAGGGAGGGGGGAGCGGCTACACCTTC. Encoded protein: CAWKGGGSGYTF.

The gene calls are TRBV7-9 and TRBJ1-5, with D perhaps matching TRBD1 (6 bases). The CDR3 is 16 residues long. Trimming removed 3 bases at V and 3 bases at J, with 15 bases between. Germline lookup yields CDR1 SEHNR and CDR2 FQNEAQ (reference sequence). The DNA of the CDR3 is TGTGCCAGCAGCTTCTCACGGGACACCTCCAATCAGCCCCAGCATTTT. It yields the protein CASSFSRDTSNQPQHF.

This clone was seen only a few times. This chain links TRBV30 with TRBJ1-2; no definite D call. The CDR3 contains 11 residues. Trimming shortened V by 1 base and J by 5 bases, and 5 bases separated the two germline ends. Germline-derived CDR1 and CDR2 are GTSNPN and SVGIG (reference sequence). Written as DNA, the CDR3 is TGTGCCTGGAGTGAACTATATGGCTACACCTTC. This sequence encodes CAWSELYGYTF.

The J gene is TRBJ2-5, the V gene TRBV7-3, with D perhaps TRBD1 (5 bases). Trimming took 0 bases from V and 3 from J, leaving 11 bases between them. The CDR3 sequence is 15 residues long. Germline-derived CDR1 and CDR2 are SGHTA and FQGTGA. CDR3 protein: CASSLTSTVEETQYF. CDR3 coding DNA: TGTGCCAGCAGCTTAACGTCGACAGTGGAAGAGACCCAGTACTTC. The variable domain in full, completed from reference TRBV7-3 and TRBJ2-5, reads GAGVSQTPSNKVTEKGKYVELRCDPISGHTALYWYRQSLGQGPEFLIYFQGTGAADDSGLPNDRFFAVRPEGSVSTLKIQRTERGDSAVYLCASSLTSTVEETQYFGPGTRLLVL.

The chain recombines TRBV29-1 with TRBJ1-1; D is undetermined. Germline V gives CDR1 SQVTM, CDR2 ANQGSEA. This CDR3 comprises 11 residues. Trimming stripped 5 bases from V and 2 bases from J, with 6 bases between. The CDR3 region is CSVTANTEAFF. The CDR3, as DNA: TGCAGCGTTACAGCTAACACTGAAGCTTTCTTT.

Only a few counts were recorded for this clone. The V and J genes are TRBV4-1 and TRBJ2-2; D call uncertain. There are 12 residues in the CDR3. The V and J ends lost 6 bases and 9 bases respectively, with 11 bases between them. Germline V gives CDR1 MGHRA, CDR2 YSYEKL. CDR3 protein: CASSPAARELFF. The CDR3 DNA follows: TGCGCCAGCAGTCCTGCGGCTCGGGAGCTGTTTTTT.

The chain combines TRBV4-1 with TRBJ2-7, with D maybe TRBD1 (5 bases). Looked up from germline, CDR1 is MGHRA and CDR2 is YSYEKL. Trimming removed 3 bases from V and 5 bases from J, with 17 bases in between. The length of the CDR3 is 15 residues. CDR3 coding DNA: TGCGCCAGCAGCCAGAACATGGGGCGCGGCCACGAGCAGTACTTC. Its protein is CASSQNMGRGHEQYF.